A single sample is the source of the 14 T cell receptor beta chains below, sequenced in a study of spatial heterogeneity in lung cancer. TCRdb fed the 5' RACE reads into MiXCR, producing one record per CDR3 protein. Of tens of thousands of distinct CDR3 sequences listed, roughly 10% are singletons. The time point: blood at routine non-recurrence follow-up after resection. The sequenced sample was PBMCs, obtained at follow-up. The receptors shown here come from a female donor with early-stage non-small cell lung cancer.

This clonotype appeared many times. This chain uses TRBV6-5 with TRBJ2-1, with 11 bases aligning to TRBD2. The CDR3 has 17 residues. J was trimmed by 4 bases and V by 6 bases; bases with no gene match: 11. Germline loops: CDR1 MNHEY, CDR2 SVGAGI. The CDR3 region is CASSPRTGTSGYNEQFF. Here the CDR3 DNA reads TGTGCCAGCAGCCCCAGGACCGGGACTAGCGGATACAATGAGCAGTTCTTC.

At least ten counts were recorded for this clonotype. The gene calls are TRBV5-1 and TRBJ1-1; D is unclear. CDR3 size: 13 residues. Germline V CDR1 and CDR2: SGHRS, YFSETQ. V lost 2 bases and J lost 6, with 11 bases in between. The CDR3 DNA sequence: TGCGCCAGCAGCTTCAGTGTAGCAGCTGAAGCTTTCTTT. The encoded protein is CASSFSVAAEAFF.

The CDR3 protein is CSVRDKFYEQYF. The CDR3, as DNA: TGCAGCGTGAGAGACAAGTTCTACGAGCAGTACTTC. The chain links TRBV29-1 to TRBJ2-7; no firm D call. Germline V gene sequence: CDR1 SQVTM, CDR2 ANQGSEA. The CDR3 is 12 residues long. V was shortened by 6 bases and J by 3 bases, with 12 bases between the two germline ends.

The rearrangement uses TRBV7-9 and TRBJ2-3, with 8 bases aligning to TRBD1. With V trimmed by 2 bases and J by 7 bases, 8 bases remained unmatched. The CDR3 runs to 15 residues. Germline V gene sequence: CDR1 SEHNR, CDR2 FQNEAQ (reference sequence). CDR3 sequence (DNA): TGTGCCAGCAGCTTAAGGGACAGGACTGTGAATACGCAGTATTTT. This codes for CASSLRDRTVNTQYF. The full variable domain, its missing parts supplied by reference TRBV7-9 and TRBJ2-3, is DTGVSQNPRHKITKRGQNVTFRCDPISEHNRLYWYRQTLGQGPEFLTYFQNEAQLEKSRLLSDRFSAERPKGSFSTLEIQRTEQGDSAMYLCASSLRDRTVNTQYFGPGTRLTVL.

In nucleotides, the CDR3 is TGTGCCAGCAGCTTACCTACAGGGTTTGGCTACACCTTC. Translation: CASSLPTGFGYTF. The chain employs TRBV7-9 and TRBJ1-2; perhaps TRBD1 as D (6 bases). The CDR3 is made up of 13 amino acids. Looked up from germline, CDR1 is SEHNR and CDR2 is FQNEAQ (reference sequence). V lost 2 bases and J lost 7, with 11 bases in between.

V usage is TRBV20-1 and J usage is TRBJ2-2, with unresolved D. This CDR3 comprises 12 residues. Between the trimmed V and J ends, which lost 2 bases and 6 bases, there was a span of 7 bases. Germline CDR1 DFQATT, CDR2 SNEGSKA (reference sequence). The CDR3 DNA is TGCAGTGCTAGATATATCTCCGGGGAGCTGTTTTTT. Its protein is CSARYISGELFF.

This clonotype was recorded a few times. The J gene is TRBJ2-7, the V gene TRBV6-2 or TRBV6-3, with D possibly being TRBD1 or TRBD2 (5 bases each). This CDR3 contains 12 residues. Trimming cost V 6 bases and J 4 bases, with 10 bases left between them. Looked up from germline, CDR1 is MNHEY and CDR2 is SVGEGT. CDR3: CASRWDGYEQYF. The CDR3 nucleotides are TGTGCCAGCAGGTGGGACGGTTACGAGCAGTACTTC.

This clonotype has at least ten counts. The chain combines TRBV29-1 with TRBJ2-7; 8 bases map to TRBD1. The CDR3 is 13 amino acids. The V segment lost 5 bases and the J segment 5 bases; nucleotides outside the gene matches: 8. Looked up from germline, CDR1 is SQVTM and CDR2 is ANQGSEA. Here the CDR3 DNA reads TGCAGCGTTTCGAGGACAGGGCAAGACGAGCAGTACTTC. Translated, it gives CSVSRTGQDEQYF.

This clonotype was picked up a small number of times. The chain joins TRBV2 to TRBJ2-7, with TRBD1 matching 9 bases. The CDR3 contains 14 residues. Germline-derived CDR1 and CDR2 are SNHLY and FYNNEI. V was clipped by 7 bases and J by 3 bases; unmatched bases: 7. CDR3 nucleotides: TGTGCCAGCAAGGGACAGGGAGGCCACTACGAGCAGTACTTC. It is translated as CASKGQGGHYEQYF. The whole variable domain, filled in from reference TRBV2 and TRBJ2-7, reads EPEVTQTPSHQVTQMGQEVILRCVPISNHLYFYWYRQILGQKVEFLVSFYNNEISEKSEIFDDQFSVERPDGSNFTLKIRSTKLEDSAMYFCASKGQGGHYEQYFGPGTRLTVT.

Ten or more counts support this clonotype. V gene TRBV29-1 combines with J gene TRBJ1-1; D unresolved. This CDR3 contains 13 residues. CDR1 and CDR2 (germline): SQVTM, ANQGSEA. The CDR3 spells CSAIGAMNTEAFF. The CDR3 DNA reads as TGCAGTGCCATTGGTGCGATGAACACTGAAGCTTTCTTT.

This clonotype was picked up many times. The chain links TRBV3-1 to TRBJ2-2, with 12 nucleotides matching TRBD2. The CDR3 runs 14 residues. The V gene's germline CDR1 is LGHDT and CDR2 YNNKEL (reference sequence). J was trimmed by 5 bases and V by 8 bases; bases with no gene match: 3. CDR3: CASRGLAGTGELFF. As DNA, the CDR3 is TGTGCCAGCCGAGGACTAGCGGGGACCGGGGAGCTGTTTTTT.

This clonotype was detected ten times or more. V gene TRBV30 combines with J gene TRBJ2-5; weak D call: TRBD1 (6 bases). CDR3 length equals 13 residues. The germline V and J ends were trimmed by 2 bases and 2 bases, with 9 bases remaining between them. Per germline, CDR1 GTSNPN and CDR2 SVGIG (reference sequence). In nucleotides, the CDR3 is TGTGCCTGGAGTTTGGGGGCTCAAGAGACCCAGTACTTC. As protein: CAWSLGAQETQYF.

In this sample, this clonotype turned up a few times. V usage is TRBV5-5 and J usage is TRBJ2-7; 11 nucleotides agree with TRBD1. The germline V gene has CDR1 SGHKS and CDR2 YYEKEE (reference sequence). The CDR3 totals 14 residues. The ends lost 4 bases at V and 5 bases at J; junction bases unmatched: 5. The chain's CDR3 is CASSLGTGGHEQYF. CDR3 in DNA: TGTGCCAGCAGCCTCGGGACAGGGGGACACGAGCAGTACTTC.

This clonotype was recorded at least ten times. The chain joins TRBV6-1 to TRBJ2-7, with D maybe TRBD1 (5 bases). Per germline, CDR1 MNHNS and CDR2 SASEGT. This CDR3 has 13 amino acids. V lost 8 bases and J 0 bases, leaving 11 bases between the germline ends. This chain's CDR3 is CASLAGISYEQYF. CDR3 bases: TGTGCCAGCTTAGCAGGGATCTCCTACGAGCAGTACTTC.